This entry lists 9 T cell receptor beta chains sequenced from one sample in a study of cytomegalovirus exposure and HLA in healthy donors. Researchers ran the PCR with 60 Vbeta and 13 Jbeta primers. Assay used: immunoSEQ multiplex PCR; TCRdb lists only in-frame clones, some missing. Of approximately 130,000 clones in the sample, approximately 8.9% are singletons; the top ten hold 6% to 7.5%. The sample comprised PBMCs. The receptor source for this set is a woman aged 40-49 years in good health and CMV-seropositive.

This clone was observed a handful of times. The V and J genes are TRBV7-9 and TRBJ1-2; D is perhaps TRBD1 (5 bases). The V gene's germline CDR1 is SEHNR and CDR2 FQNEAQ (reference sequence). This CDR3 is built from 15 residues. V gave up 4 bases and J gave up 4 bases, with 16 bases separating them. The CDR3: CASSSDSPWPYGYTF. CDR3 nucleotides: TGTGCCAGCAGCTCCGACAGCCCGTGGCCCTATGGCTACACCTTC.

This clone appeared a few times. V is TRBV7-3 and J is TRBJ2-1, with 10 positions matching TRBD2. Germline loops: CDR1 SGHTA, CDR2 FQGTGA. CDR3 size: 15 residues. The J segment lost 6 bases and the V segment lost 5 bases, leaving 7 bases of the junction unmatched. CDR3 sequence reads: CASSQGLAEINEQFF. DNA of the CDR3: TGTGCCAGCAGCCAAGGACTAGCGGAGATCAATGAGCAGTTCTTC.

This clone was counted only a few times. The gene calls are TRBV7-8 and TRBJ2-7; maybe TRBD1 (5 bases). This CDR3 contains 15 residues. Germline V gene data show CDR1 as SGHVS and CDR2 as FQNEAQ. Trimming shortened V by 4 bases and J by 2 bases, and 15 bases separated the two germline ends. CDR3: CASSYHDSYTYEQYF. Here the CDR3 DNA reads TGTGCCAGCAGCTACCACGACAGCTACACCTACGAGCAGTACTTC.

This rearrangement joins TRBV27 to TRBJ1-5; D call uncertain. Per the germline V gene, CDR1 is MNHEY and CDR2 is SMNVEV (reference sequence). The CDR3 length is 15 residues. The ends were cut back, 5 bases at V and 0 bases at J, with 11 bases in the middle. The CDR3 region has the DNA TGTGCCAGCAGTCCTATGGGAGGTAGCAATCAGCCCCAGCATTTT. Protein sequence: CASSPMGGSNQPQHF.

The sample holds a few counts of this clone. This rearrangement joins TRBV10-1 to TRBJ2-5; 7 bases agree with TRBD2. V trimming: 5 bases; J trimming: 5 bases; junction bases outside the gene matches: 14. CDR3 length equals 16 residues. Germline V gives CDR1 WNHNN, CDR2 SYGVQD (reference sequence). The CDR3 spells CASSPYLRGGRETQYF. The CDR3 coding sequence is TGCGCCAGCAGTCCATATTTACGCGGGGGACGGGAGACCCAGTACTTC.

This clone turned up a few times. The chain has TRBV5-6 and TRBJ1-5; 10 bases match TRBD1. Germline-derived CDR1 and CDR2 are SGHDT and YYEEEE. The CDR3 contains 16 residues. Trimming cost V 2 bases and J 4 bases; bases outside gene matches: 6. The CDR3 is CASSFRDRGENQPQHF. Written as DNA, the CDR3 is TGTGCCAGCAGCTTCCGGGACAGGGGAGAGAATCAGCCCCAGCATTTT.

The CDR3 protein is CASGLGTGDGYTF. The CDR3 DNA reads TGTGCTAGTGGTTTGGGGACAGGGGACGGCTACACCTTC. V and J are TRBV12-5 and TRBJ1-2; TRBD1 aligns across 9 bases. This CDR3 is built from 13 residues. V trimming: 1 base; J trimming: 8 bases; junction bases outside the gene matches: 2. The V gene's germline CDR1 is LGHNT and CDR2 FRNRAP.

The chain is built from TRBV6-5 and TRBJ1-1; 7 positions match TRBD1. Germline lookup yields CDR1 MNHEY and CDR2 SVGAGI. Trimming took 6 bases from V and 1 from J; bases not matched to a gene: 5. This CDR3 is built from 14 residues. DNA for the CDR3: TGTGCCAGCAGGAGTGGACAGGCGAACACTGAAGCTTTCTTT. Translation: CASRSGQANTEAFF.

V gene TRBV6-5 combines with J gene TRBJ1-2; D may be TRBD1 (5 bases). This CDR3 has 13 residues. Germline loops: CDR1 MNHEY, CDR2 SVGAGI. V was shortened by 7 bases and J by 6 bases, with 15 bases between the two germline ends. CDR3 DNA sequence: TGTGCCAGCAAGGCAGGGCTAACTAATGGCTACACCTTC. Its translation: CASKAGLTNGYTF.